These 26 T cell receptor beta chains were sequenced from one sample in a study of shared clonotypes between healthy human individuals. The table came from immunoSEQ multiplex PCR; TCRdb's copy has only in-frame clones and leaves some out. The data show roughly 2.1 million clones, 85% to 95% seen once. Positively selected for CCR7, the CD45RO-negative cells used as naive CD8 cells excluded terminally differentiated effector memory CD45RA+ cells. Specimen: naive CD8+ T cells from PBMCs. The receptors stem from a man younger than 35 in good health. Some clones in this sample may be carry-over from other donors' samples.

This sequence joins TRBV19 and TRBJ2-1, with 10 bases lining up with TRBD2. Looked up from germline, CDR1 is LNHDA and CDR2 is SQIVND (reference sequence). V lost 3 bases to trimming and J lost 2 bases; unmatched junction nucleotides: 4. The CDR3 spans 16 residues. The CDR3 nucleotides are TGTGCCAGTAGTATCTGGCTAGCGGGAGCCTACAATGAGCAGTTCTTC. Translating it yields CASSIWLAGAYNEQFF.

With respect to this clone: The same CDR3 is also encoded by other DNA sequences in this sample. The chain recombines TRBV4-3 with TRBJ2-7; D not certain. This CDR3 comprises 15 residues. The V and J ends lost 0 bases and 1 base respectively, with 10 bases between them. Germline CDR1 reads LGHNA; CDR2 reads YSLEER. In nucleotides, the CDR3 is TGCGCCAGCAGCCAAGATCGGGTAGGTTCCTACGAGCAGTACTTC. Translated, it gives CASSQDRVGSYEQYF.

V and J are TRBV4-2 and TRBJ2-7; 9 nucleotides line up with TRBD2. Germline values: CDR1 LGHNA, CDR2 YNFKEQ. This CDR3 has 14 amino acids. V trimming: 4 bases; J trimming: 4 bases; junction bases outside the gene matches: 5. The CDR3 protein is CASSLAGVEYEQYF. CDR3 DNA sequence: TGTGCCAGCAGCCTAGCGGGAGTTGAGTACGAGCAGTACTTC.

The chain uses TRBV27 and TRBJ2-2; 15 bases match TRBD2. V gave up 4 bases and J gave up 6 bases; unmatched junction bases: 24. The CDR3 runs 23 residues. Germline CDR1 is MNHEY and CDR2 is SMNVEV (reference sequence). CDR3 bases: TGTGCCAGCAGTTCCTTCCTTCTAACACCGGGACTAGCGGGAGGCGTCTATGCCGGGGAGCTGTTTTTT. It codes for CASSSFLLTPGLAGGVYAGELFF.

The chain couples TRBV29-1 to TRBJ2-1; D not resolved. The V end lost 6 bases, the J end lost 0 bases, and 15 bases lay between the germline ends. Germline values: CDR1 SQVTM, CDR2 ANQGSEA. This CDR3 region has 15 residues. CDR3 region: CSVQPKATSYNEQFF. The CDR3 bases are TGCAGCGTACAACCTAAGGCGACCTCCTACAATGAGCAGTTCTTC.

The gene calls are TRBV28 and TRBJ1-4, with D perhaps TRBD1 (6 bases). The CDR3 contains 17 residues. V was pared by 3 bases and J by 4 bases, with 18 bases between. Germline CDR1 is MDHEN and CDR2 is SYDVKM. In DNA form, the CDR3 reads TGTGCCAGCAGTTTTGGTACGGGGGGCGCAGATAATGAAAAACTGTTTTTT. Encoded protein: CASSFGTGGADNEKLFF.

This clone has just one count. The chain links TRBV30 to TRBJ2-1; D unclear. V gave up 5 bases and J gave up 0 bases, with 14 bases separating them. Per the germline V gene, CDR1 is GTSNPN and CDR2 is SVGIG (reference sequence). This CDR3 spans 15 amino acids. The CDR3 protein is CAWSYGPSSYNEQFF. The DNA for the CDR3 is TGTGCCTGGTCTTACGGCCCGAGCTCCTACAATGAGCAGTTCTTC.

The rearrangement joins TRBV19 to TRBJ2-2; 8 bases agree with TRBD2. CDR1 is LNHDA, CDR2 SQIVND, per germline (reference sequence). The junction had 7 bases not matched to a gene; V was cut back by 1 base and J by 3 bases. The CDR3 has 17 residues. The DNA of the CDR3 is TGTGCCAGTAGTATAGGGGCGGCGGGAGGACACACCGGGGAGCTGTTTTTT. Residues: CASSIGAAGGHTGELFF.

This chain joins TRBV13 and TRBJ2-5, with D uncertain. CDR1 is PRHDT and CDR2 is FYEKMQ in the germline V gene (reference sequence). This CDR3 comprises 11 residues. V was shortened by 5 bases and J by 3 bases, with 4 bases between the two germline ends. The CDR3 bases are TGTGCCAGCAGCCGTAAAGAGACCCAGTACTTC. The encoded protein is CASSRKETQYF.

The chain couples TRBV19 to TRBJ2-7, with 7 positions matching TRBD2. Germline lookup yields CDR1 LNHDA and CDR2 SQIVND (reference sequence). The CDR3 consists of 16 residues. V lost 3 bases to trimming and J lost 6 bases; unmatched junction nucleotides: 14. As DNA, the CDR3 is TGTGCCAGTAGTATTCCGACCTCCCCCCGGGGGGTCGAGCAGTACTTC. Translated: CASSIPTSPRGVEQYF. Together with reference TRBV19 and TRBJ2-7, the CDR3 gives the full variable domain: DGGITQSPKYLFRKEGQNVTLSCEQNLNHDAMYWYRQDPGQGLRLIYYSQIVNDFQKGDIAEGYSVSREKKESFPLTVTSAQKNPTAFYLCASSIPTSPRGVEQYFGPGTRLTVT.

A remark on this clone: Other DNA sequences within the sample encode an identical CDR3. V gene TRBV9 combines with J gene TRBJ1-2, with TRBD1 identical over 8 bases. Looked up from germline, CDR1 is SGDLS and CDR2 is YYNGEE. The CDR3 sequence is 15 residues long. V shed 4 bases, J shed 5 bases, and the junction held 10 bases outside the gene matches. CDR3 DNA sequence: TGTGCCAGCAGCCCCGGACAGGGTAGTGGGTATGGCTACACCTTC. It is translated as CASSPGQGSGYGYTF.

This clone has only one observation. The J gene is TRBJ2-7, the V gene TRBV28; TRBD2 agrees at 9 bases. There are 15 residues in the CDR3. V trimming: 5 bases; J trimming: 5 bases; junction bases outside the gene matches: 10. The germline CDR1 and CDR2 sequences are MDHEN and SYDVKM. This CDR3 is CASSPPASGINEQYF. The DNA of the CDR3 is TGTGCCAGCAGTCCCCCAGCTAGCGGGATTAACGAGCAGTACTTC. Full variable domain (remainder filled in from reference TRBV28 and TRBJ2-7): DVKVTQSSRYLVKRTGEKVFLECVQDMDHENMFWYRQDPGLGLRLIYFSYDVKMKEKGDIPEGYSVSREKKERFSLILESASTNQTSMYLCASSPPASGINEQYFGPGTRLTVT.

This chain uses TRBV11-2 with TRBJ1-2; 10 bases line up with TRBD1. The CDR3 consists of 17 residues. The V segment lost 5 bases and the J segment 4 bases; nucleotides outside the gene matches: 13. The germline V gene encodes CDR1 SGHAT and CDR2 FQNNGV. Here the CDR3 reads CASSLPERWTGGYGYTF. CDR3 nucleotide sequence: TGTGCCAGCAGCCTTCCCGAGCGGTGGACAGGGGGCTATGGCTACACCTTC.

The chain carries TRBV5-6 and TRBJ1-5, with D unclear. Germline CDR1 is SGHDT and CDR2 is YYEEEE. V was clipped by 3 bases and J by 0 bases, with 7 bases between them. The CDR3 contains 14 residues. The CDR3 is CASSYQFSNQPQHF. CDR3 nucleotide sequence: TGTGCCAGCAGCTACCAGTTTAGCAATCAGCCCCAGCATTTT.

The chain uses TRBV6-5 and TRBJ1-2; the D gene is possibly TRBD1 (6 bases). Germline-derived CDR1 and CDR2 are MNHEY and SVGAGI. V was shortened by 5 bases and J by 2 bases, with 12 bases between the two germline ends. This CDR3 is 14 amino acids long. The CDR3 nucleotides read TGTGCCAGCAGTCCCCTGGACAGAAACTATGGCTACACCTTC. It codes for CASSPLDRNYGYTF.

The chain joins TRBV5-1 to TRBJ2-3, with D possibly being TRBD1 or TRBD2 (5 bases each). The CDR3 covers 14 residues. CDR1 and CDR2 from the germline V gene are SGHRS and YFSETQ. Trimming stripped 0 bases from V and 5 bases from J, with 10 bases between. CDR3 protein: CASSLESGRDTQYF. The DNA for the CDR3 is TGCGCCAGCAGCTTGGAGTCAGGGAGAGATACGCAGTATTTT.

Comments on this clone: The identical CDR3 is also encoded by other nucleotide sequences in the sample. This rearrangement joins TRBV28 to TRBJ2-3; TRBD2 agrees at 8 bases. This CDR3 contains 14 residues. Trimming at V came to 5 bases and at J to 4 bases, leaving 5 bases not matched to a gene. Germline V gives CDR1 MDHEN, CDR2 SYDVKM. The CDR3: CASSPGGEADTQYF. DNA for the CDR3: TGTGCCAGCAGTCCGGGAGGGGAGGCAGATACGCAGTATTTT.

This chain connects TRBV15 to TRBJ2-7, with 9 positions matching TRBD2. V dropped 2 bases and J dropped 0; count of bases not matched to a gene: 2. Germline lookup yields CDR1 LNHNV and CDR2 YYDKDF (reference sequence). The CDR3 is 15 residues long. The CDR3 DNA is TGTGCCACCAGCAGATCGACTAGCGGCTCCTACGAGCAGTACTTC. It translates to CATSRSTSGSYEQYF.

The chain has TRBV10-3 and TRBJ2-3, with D maybe TRBD1 (6 bases). The CDR3 consists of 15 residues. The germline V gene has CDR1 ENHRY and CDR2 SYGVKD. V was trimmed by 0 bases and J by 3 bases, leaving 10 bases between them. CDR3 DNA: TGTGCCATCAGTGAGTCAGGGGGAACAACAGATACGCAGTATTTT. Its translation is CAISESGGTTDTQYF.

The chain recombines TRBV9 with TRBJ2-7; 8 bases match TRBD2. Germline V gives CDR1 SGDLS, CDR2 YYNGEE. CDR3 size: 16 residues. Trimming cost V 0 bases and J 1 base; bases outside gene matches: 6. For the CDR3, the DNA is TGTGCCAGCAGCGTAGGTAGCGGGGTACGATCCTACGAGCAGTACTTC. It translates to CASSVGSGVRSYEQYF.

The J gene is TRBJ2-7, the V gene TRBV28, with a tentative D call TRBD1 (7 bases). V lost 5 bases and J lost 4, with 24 bases in between. Per germline, CDR1 MDHEN and CDR2 SYDVKM. This CDR3 contains 17 residues. CDR3 region: CASSPITSTGTLYEQYF. CDR3 DNA sequence: TGTGCCAGCAGTCCGATTACGTCGACAGGGACTCTGTACGAGCAGTACTTC.

The chain employs TRBV11-2 and TRBJ2-1, with 12 positions matching TRBD2. V trimming: 1 base; J trimming: 8 bases; junction bases outside the gene matches: 3. Looked up from germline, CDR1 is SGHAT and CDR2 is FQNNGV. The CDR3 contains 15 residues. The CDR3, as DNA: TGTGCCAGCAGCTTAGGTCTAGCGGGAGGGGATGAGCAGTTCTTC. This gives the protein CASSLGLAGGDEQFF. The complete variable domain, with remaining parts taken from reference TRBV11-2 and TRBJ2-1, reads EAGVAQSPRYKIIEKRQSVAFWCNPISGHATLYWYQQILGQGPKLLIQFQNNGVVDDSQLPKDRFSAERLKGVDSTLKIQPAKLEDSAVYLCASSLGLAGGDEQFFGPGTRLTVL.

The chain couples TRBV11-3 to TRBJ2-1, with TRBD1 matching 7 bases. Germline loops: CDR1 SGHNT, CDR2 YENEEA. Trimming took 0 bases from V and 4 from J; bases not matched to a gene: 9. The CDR3 consists of 17 residues. For the CDR3, the DNA is TGTGCCAGCAGCTTAGATTTCTACAGGGGTACATACAATGAGCAGTTCTTC. Residues: CASSLDFYRGTYNEQFF.

This clone was counted only a few times. The chain links TRBV7-2 to TRBJ1-3; 8 bases map to TRBD1. The CDR3 is made up of 15 amino acids. Looked up from germline, CDR1 is SGHTA and CDR2 is FQGNSA. With 5 bases clipped from V and 0 bases from J, the junction kept 3 bases outside the gene matches. CDR3 loop: CASSRDRLSGNTIYF. DNA of the CDR3: TGTGCCAGCAGCCGGGACAGGCTCTCTGGAAACACCATATATTTT.

The chain is built from TRBV2 and TRBJ2-7; possibly TRBD1 for D (5 bases). V was shortened by 2 bases and J by 4 bases, with 18 bases between the two germline ends. The germline V gene encodes CDR1 SNHLY and CDR2 FYNNEI. The CDR3 is made up of 16 amino acids. CDR3 bases: TGTGCCAGCAGTGAAAGGCGTAGTTCTCCAGGGTACGAGCAGTACTTC. It specifies CASSERRSSPGYEQYF.

V usage is TRBV27 and J usage is TRBJ2-1; D is ambiguous. Germline CDR1 MNHEY, CDR2 SMNVEV (reference sequence). V was trimmed by 4 bases and J by 1 base, leaving 14 bases between them. The CDR3 is 16 amino acids. In DNA, the CDR3 is TGTGCCAGCAGTTCGCTAATTTCGCAATCCTACAATGAGCAGTTCTTC. Its protein product is CASSSLISQSYNEQFF.